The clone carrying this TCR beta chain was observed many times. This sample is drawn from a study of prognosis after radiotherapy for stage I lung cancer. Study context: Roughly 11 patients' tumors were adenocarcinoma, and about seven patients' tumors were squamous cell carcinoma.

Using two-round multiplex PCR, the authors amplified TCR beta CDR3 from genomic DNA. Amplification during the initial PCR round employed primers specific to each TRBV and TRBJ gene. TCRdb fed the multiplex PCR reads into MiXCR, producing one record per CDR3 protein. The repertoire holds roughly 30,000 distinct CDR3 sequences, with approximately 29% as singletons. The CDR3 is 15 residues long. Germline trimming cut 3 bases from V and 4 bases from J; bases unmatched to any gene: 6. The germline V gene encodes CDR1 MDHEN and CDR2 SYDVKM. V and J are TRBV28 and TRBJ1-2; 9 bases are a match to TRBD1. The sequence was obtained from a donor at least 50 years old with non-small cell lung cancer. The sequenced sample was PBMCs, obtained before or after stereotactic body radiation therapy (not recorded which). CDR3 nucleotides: TGTGCCAGCAGTTTTTTACAGGGGGCGGGCTATGGCTACACCTTC. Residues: CASSFLQGAGYGYTF.